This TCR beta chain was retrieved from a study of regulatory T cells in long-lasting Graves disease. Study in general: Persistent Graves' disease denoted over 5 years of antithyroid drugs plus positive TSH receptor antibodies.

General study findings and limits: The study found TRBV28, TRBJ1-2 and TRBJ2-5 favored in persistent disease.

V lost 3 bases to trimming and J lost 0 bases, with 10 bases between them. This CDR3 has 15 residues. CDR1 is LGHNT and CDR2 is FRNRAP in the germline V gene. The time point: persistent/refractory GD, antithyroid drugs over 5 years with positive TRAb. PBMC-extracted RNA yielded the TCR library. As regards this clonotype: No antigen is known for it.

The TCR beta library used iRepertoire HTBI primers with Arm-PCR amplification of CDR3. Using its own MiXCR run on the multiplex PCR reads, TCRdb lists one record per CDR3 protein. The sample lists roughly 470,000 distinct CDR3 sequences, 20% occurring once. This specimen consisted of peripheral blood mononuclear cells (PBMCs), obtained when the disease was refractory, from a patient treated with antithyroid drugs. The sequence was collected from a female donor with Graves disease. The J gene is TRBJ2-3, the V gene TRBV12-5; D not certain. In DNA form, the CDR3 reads TGTGCTAGTGGTTTCCCCGCGGATAGCACAGATACGCAGTATTTT. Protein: CASGFPADSTDTQYF.